The present T cell receptor beta chain was sequenced within a study of T cells in Graves' hyperthyroidism and ophthalmopathy. Overall study context: Sampling of peripheral blood happened at initial diagnosis, prior to any treatment.

The V gene end was trimmed by 0 bases and the J gene end by 6 bases; junction bases not matched to a gene: 8. This CDR3 region has 18 residues. The germline V gene has CDR1 SGHVS and CDR2 FNYEAQ. The TCR beta CDR3 regions underwent amplification using RNA transcripts as the source. First-round RT-PCR targeting the TCR CDR3 was performed with the HTBI primer set. TCRdb used MiXCR to reprocess the multiplex PCR reads, holding one entry per CDR3 protein. The table includes around 210,000 distinct CDR3 sequences, about a sixth detected once. An absence of ophthalmopathy progression within 18 months meant stable Graves' hyperthyroidism. Disease duration under 2 months; hyperthyroidism patients were aged 18 to 65. The diagnostic basis comprised clinical symptoms, serum thyroxine and TRAb, thyroid ultrasound and orbital computed tomography.

The receptor comes from a woman aged 50 to 60 with Graves' hyperthyroidism. Material: blood. The V gene is TRBV7-6, the J gene TRBJ2-7, with 16 positions matching TRBD2. In DNA, the CDR3 is TGTGCCAGCAGCTTAGCGAGTGGGACTAGCGGGAGGGCCTTCGAGCAGTACTTC. This sequence encodes CASSLASGTSGRAFEQYF.